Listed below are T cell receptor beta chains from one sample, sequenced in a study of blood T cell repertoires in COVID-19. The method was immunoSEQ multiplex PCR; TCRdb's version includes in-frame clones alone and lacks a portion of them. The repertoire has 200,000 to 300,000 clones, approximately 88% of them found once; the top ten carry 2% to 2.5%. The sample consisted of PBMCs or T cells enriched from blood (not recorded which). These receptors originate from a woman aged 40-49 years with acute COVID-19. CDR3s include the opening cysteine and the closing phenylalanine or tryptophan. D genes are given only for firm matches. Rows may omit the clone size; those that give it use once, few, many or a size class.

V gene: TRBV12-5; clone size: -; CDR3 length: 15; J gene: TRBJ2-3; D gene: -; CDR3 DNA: TGTGCTAGTGGTGCGTCCAGGGCCTCTGGAGATACGCAGTATTTT; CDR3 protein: CASGASRASGDTQYF
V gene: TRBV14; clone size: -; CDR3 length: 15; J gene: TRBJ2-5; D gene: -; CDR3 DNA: TGTGCCAGCAGCCAATTAAGCGGCTCCCAAGAGACCCAGTACTTC; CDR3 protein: CASSQLSGSQETQYF
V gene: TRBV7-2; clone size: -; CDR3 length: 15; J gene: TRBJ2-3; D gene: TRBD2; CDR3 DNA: TGTGCCAGCAGCTCCCTAGCGGTTTCACGGGATACGCAGTATTTT; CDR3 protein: CASSSLAVSRDTQYF
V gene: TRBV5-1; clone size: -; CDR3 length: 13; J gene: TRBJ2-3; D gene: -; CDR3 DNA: TGCGCCAGCAGCCCTCAGAACGCAGATACGCAGTATTTT; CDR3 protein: CASSPQNADTQYF
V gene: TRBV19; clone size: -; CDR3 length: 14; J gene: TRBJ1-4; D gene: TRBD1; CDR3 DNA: TGTGCCAGTAGTCCCCGGGACAGGGGGGGCAAACTGTTTTTT; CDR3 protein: CASSPRDRGGKLFF
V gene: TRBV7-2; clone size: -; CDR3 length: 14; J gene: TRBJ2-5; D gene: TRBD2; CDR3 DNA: TGTGCCAGCAGCCCAGGACTAGCGGGGGAGACCCAGTACTTC; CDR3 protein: CASSPGLAGETQYF
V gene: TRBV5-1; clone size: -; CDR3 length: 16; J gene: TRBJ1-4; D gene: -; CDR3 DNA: TGCGCCAGCAGCCCAACTTCCCGGACGGAGGGCGAAAAACTGTTTTTT; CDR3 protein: CASSPTSRTEGEKLFF
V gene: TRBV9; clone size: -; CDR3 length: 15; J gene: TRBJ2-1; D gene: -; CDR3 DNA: TGTGCCAGCAGCGTAGGAGGGCTATCCTACAATGAGCAGTTCTTC; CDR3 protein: CASSVGGLSYNEQFF
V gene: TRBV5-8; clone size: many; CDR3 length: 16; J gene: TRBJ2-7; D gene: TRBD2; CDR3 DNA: TGTGCCAGCAGCTTGGCGCTAGCGGGGGTCTCCTACGAGCAGTACTTC; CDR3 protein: CASSLALAGVSYEQYF
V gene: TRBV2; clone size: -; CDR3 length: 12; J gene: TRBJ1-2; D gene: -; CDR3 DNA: TGTGCCAGCGGAGCGGAGGGCTATGGCTACACCTTC; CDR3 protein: CASGAEGYGYTF
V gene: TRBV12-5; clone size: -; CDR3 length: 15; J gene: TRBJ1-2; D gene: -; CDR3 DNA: TGTGCTAGTGGTTTGGGACTCCCAGGGCTCTATGGCTACACCTTC; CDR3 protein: CASGLGLPGLYGYTF
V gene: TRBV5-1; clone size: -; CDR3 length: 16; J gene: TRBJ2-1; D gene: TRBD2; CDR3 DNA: TGCGCCAGCAGCTTGGGCGGGAGCAGCTCCTACAATGAGCAGTTCTTC; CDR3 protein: CASSLGGSSSYNEQFF
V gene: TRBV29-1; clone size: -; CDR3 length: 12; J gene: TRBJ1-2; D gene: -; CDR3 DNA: TGCAGCGCAAAGTACACTAACTATGGCTACACCTTC; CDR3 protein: CSAKYTNYGYTF
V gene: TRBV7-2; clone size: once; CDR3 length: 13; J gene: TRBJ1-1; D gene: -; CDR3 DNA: TGTGTCAATACGGGCACAGGTCGGGCTGAAGCTTTCTTT; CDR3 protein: CVNTGTGRAEAFF
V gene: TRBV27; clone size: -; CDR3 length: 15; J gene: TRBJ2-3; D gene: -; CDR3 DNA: TGTGCCAGCAGTTCAAAGACAAGAAGCACAGATACGCAGTATTTT; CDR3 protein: CASSSKTRSTDTQYF
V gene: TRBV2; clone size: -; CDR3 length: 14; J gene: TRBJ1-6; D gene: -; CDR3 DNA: TGTGCCAGCAGTGGACAGGACTATAATTCACCCCTCCACTTT; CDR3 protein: CASSGQDYNSPLHF
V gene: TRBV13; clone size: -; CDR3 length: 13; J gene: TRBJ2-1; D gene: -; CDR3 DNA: TGTGCCAGCAGCACCCCGGAGCGGGATGAGCAGTTCTTC; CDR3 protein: CASSTPERDEQFF
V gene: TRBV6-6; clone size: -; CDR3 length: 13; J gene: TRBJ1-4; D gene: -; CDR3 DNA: TGTGCCAGCAGTTATCAGAGGAGTGAAAAACTGTTTTTT; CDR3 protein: CASSYQRSEKLFF
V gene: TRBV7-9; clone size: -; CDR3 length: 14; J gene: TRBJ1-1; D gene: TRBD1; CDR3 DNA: TGTGCCAGCAGTATGAGGGGGCGCAGGACTGAAGCTTTCTTT; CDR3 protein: CASSMRGRRTEAFF
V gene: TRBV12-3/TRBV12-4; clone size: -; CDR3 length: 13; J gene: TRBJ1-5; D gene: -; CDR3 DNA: TGTGCCAGCAGTGAAGACATCTATCAGCCCCAGCATTTT; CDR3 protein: CASSEDIYQPQHF
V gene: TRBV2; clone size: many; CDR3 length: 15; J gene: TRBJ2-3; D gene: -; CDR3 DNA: TGTGCCAGCAGTGGACAGGCTCAATGGACAGATACGCAGTATTTT; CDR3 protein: CASSGQAQWTDTQYF
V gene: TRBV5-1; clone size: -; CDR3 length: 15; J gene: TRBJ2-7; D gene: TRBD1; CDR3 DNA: TGCGCCAGCAGCTTGACAGGGGGCGGACCCTACGAGCAGTACTTC; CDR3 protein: CASSLTGGGPYEQYF
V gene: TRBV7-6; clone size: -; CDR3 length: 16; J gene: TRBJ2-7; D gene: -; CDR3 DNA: TGTGCCAGCAGCTTAGAGGGTAGTGGGGCCCCCTACGAGCAGTACTTC; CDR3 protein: CASSLEGSGAPYEQYF
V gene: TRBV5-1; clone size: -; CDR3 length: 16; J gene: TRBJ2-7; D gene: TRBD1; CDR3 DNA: TGCGCCAGCAGCTTGGGAATGACAGGGGGATTTTACGAGCAGTACTTC; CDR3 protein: CASSLGMTGGFYEQYF
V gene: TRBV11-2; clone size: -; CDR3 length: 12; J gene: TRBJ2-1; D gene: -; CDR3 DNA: TGTGCCAGCAGCTTAGATAGCGCTGAGCAGTTCTTC; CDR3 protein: CASSLDSAEQFF
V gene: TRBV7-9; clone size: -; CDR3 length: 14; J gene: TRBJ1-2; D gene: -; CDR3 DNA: TGTGCCAGCAGCCCGGGCACAGGCGACTATGGCTACACCTTC; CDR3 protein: CASSPGTGDYGYTF
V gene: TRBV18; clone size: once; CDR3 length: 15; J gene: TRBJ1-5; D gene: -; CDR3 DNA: TGTGCCAGCTCACCCTTACGACAGGTCAATCAGCCCCAGCATTTT; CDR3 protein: CASSPLRQVNQPQHF
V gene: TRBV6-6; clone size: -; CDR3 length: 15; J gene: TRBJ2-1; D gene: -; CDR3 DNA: TGTGCCAGCAGTTACCTGGGACACCGTTACAATGAGCAGTTCTTC; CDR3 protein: CASSYLGHRYNEQFF
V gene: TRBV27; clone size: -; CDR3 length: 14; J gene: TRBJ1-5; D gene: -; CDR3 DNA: TGTGCCACCAAGCCCTCTTATAGCAATCAGCCCCAGCATTTT; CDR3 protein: CATKPSYSNQPQHF
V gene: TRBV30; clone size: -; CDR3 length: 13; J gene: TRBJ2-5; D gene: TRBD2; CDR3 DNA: TGTGCCTGGAGCTCGGGGGGGTATGAGACCCAGTACTTC; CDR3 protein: CAWSSGGYETQYF